The clone carrying this T cell receptor (beta chain) was seen repeatedly, ten times or more. TCRdb ran MiXCR on the 5' RACE reads and lists one entry per CDR3 protein. The data show about 190,000 distinct CDR3 sequences, 10% to 15% seen once. The data are from a study of CD8 T cells in ankylosing spondylitis. Germline-derived CDR1 and CDR2 are GTSNPN and SVGIG (reference sequence). CDR3 length: 13 residues. The ends lost 0 bases at V and 6 bases at J; junction bases unmatched: 3. The V and J genes are TRBV30 and TRBJ2-3; 7 bases match TRBD1. The sequence came from a female donor with ankylosing spondylitis or in good health (not recorded which). The sequenced material came from blood, either unsorted or a sorted T cell fraction (not recorded which). The CDR3 DNA follows: TGTGCCTGGAGTGTAGCGGACAGGGATACGCAGTATTTT. Encoded protein: CAWSVADRDTQYF.